A selection of T cell receptor beta chains follows, all from one sample in a study of CD8+ T cells in alopecia areata. Profiling relied on immunoSEQ multiplex PCR, and the TCRdb table lists in-frame clones only, not all of them. The sample records over 120,000 clones, roughly 46% being singletons. The sample in question was CD4+ T cells sorted from blood, obtained at week 0. The receptors shown here come from a human donor with alopecia areata. Each CDR3 is given with its conserved first and last residue.

V gene: TRBV19
CDR3 protein: CASSPFGGGRQPQHF

V gene: TRBV10-3
CDR3 protein: CAISDRTDHQPQHF

V gene: TRBV7-3
CDR3 protein: CASSFLGTMNTGELFF

V gene: TRBV7-2
CDR3 protein: CASSSHKGLTEAFF

V gene: TRBV15
CDR3 protein: CATSRAGQASEQYF

V gene: TRBV18
CDR3 protein: CASSPTTGPYEQYF

V gene: TRBV29-1
CDR3 protein: CSAQTWEETQYF

V gene: TRBV11-2
CDR3 protein: CASSSTTGSDF

V gene: TRBV4-3
CDR3 protein: CASSPGTPGLPYYNEQFF

V gene: TRBV19
CDR3 protein: CASSPRGLMNTEAFF

V gene: TRBV29-1
CDR3 protein: CSVPGTGSSYEQYF

V gene: TRBV29-1
CDR3 protein: CSVAFIQETQYF

V gene: TRBV30
CDR3 protein: CAWTIRGGGQPQHF

V gene: TRBV4-1
CDR3 protein: CASSPTVPTTWSSGNTIYF

V gene: TRBV30
CDR3 protein: CAWTTGRGRETQYF

V gene: TRBV30
CDR3 protein: CAWRSGRGGTDTQYF

V gene: TRBV15
CDR3 protein: CATSQRPNTGELFF

V gene: TRBV5-8
CDR3 protein: CASRMTGGVETQYF

V gene: TRBV29-1
CDR3 protein: CSVAVRGNYGYTF

V gene: TRBV29-1
CDR3 protein: CSVAAGPGANVLTF